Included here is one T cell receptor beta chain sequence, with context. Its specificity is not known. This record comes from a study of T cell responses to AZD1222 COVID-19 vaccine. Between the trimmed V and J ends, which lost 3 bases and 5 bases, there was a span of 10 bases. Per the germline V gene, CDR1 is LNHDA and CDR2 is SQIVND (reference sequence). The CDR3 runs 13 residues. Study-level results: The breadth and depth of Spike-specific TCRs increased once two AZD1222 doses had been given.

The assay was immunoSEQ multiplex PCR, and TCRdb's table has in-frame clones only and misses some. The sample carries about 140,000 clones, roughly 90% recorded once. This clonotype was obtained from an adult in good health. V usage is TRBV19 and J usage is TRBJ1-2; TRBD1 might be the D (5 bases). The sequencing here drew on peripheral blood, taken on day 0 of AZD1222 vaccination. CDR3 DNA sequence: TGTGCCAGTAGTATGGGGCTTCCTTATGGCTACACCTTC. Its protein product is CASSMGLPYGYTF. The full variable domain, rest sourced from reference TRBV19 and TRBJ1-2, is DGGITQSPKYLFRKEGQNVTLSCEQNLNHDAMYWYRQDPGQGLRLIYYSQIVNDFQKGDIAEGYSVSREKKESFPLTVTSAQKNPTAFYLCASSMGLPYGYTFGSGTRLTVV.